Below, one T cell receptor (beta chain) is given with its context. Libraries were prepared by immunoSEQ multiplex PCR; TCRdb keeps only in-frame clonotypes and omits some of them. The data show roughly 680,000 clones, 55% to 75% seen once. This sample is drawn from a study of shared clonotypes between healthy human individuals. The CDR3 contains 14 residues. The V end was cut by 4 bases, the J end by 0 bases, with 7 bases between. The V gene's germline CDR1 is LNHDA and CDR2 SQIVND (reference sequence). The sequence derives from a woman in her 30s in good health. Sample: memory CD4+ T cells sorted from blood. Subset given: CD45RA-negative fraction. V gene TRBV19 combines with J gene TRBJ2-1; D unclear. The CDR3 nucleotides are TGTGCCAGTAGTACGGACCTCTCCTACAATGAGCAGTTCTTC. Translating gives CASSTDLSYNEQFF.